The sample holds one count of the clone carrying this T cell receptor beta chain. The data stem from a study of OX40 agonist ivuxolimab in advanced cancers. Study overall: Patients took ivuxolimab, an agonistic anti-OX40 (CD134) antibody. The study enrolled dose-escalation patients with hepatocellular carcinoma, melanoma, renal cell or head and neck cancer. Ivuxolimab doses were 0.01, 0.1, 0.3, 1.5, 3 or 10 mg/kg every 2 weeks.

The germline V gene has CDR1 SNHLY and CDR2 FYNNEI. This CDR3 has 16 amino acids. V shed 10 bases, J shed 4 bases, and the junction held 12 bases outside the gene matches. Libraries were prepared by immunoSEQ multiplex PCR; TCRdb keeps only in-frame clonotypes and omits some of them. The sample holds approximately 100,000 clones, around 90% seen once. This TCR came from an adult with an advanced solid tumor such as melanoma, head and neck, liver or kidney cancer. V is TRBV2 and J is TRBJ2-3, with TRBD2 matching over 12 bases. The starting material was CD4+ or CD8+ T cells sorted from blood, obtained in a trial of the OX40 agonist ivuxolimab. CDR3 sequence: CATKPSSGGESDTQYF. CDR3 coding DNA: TGTGCCACTAAGCCTTCTAGCGGGGGGGAATCAGATACGCAGTATTTT. The variable domain in full, with the rest retrieved from reference TRBV2 and TRBJ2-3, is EPEVTQTPSHQVTQMGQEVILRCVPISNHLYFYWYRQILGQKVEFLVSFYNNEISEKSEIFDDQFSVERPDGSNFTLKIRSTKLEDSAMYFCATKPSSGGESDTQYFGPGTRLTVL.